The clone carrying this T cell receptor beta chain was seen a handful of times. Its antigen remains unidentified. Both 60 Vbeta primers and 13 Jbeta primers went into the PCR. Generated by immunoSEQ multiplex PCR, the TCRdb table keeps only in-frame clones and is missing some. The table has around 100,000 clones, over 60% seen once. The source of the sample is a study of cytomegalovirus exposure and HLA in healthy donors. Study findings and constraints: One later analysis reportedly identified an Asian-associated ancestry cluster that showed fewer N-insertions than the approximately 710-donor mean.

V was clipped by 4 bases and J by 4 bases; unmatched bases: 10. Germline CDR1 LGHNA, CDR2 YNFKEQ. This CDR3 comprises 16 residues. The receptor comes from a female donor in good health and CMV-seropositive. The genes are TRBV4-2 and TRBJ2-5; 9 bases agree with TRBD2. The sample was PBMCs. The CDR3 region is CASSPEGAGGSETQYF. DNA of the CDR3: TGTGCCAGCAGCCCGGAGGGAGCGGGGGGCTCAGAGACCCAGTACTTC.